The rows below give T cell receptor beta chains drawn from one sample of a study of shared clonotypes between healthy human individuals. The data were produced by immunoSEQ multiplex PCR, yet TCRdb's version contains in-frame clones alone and is incomplete. The sample includes millions of clones, 93% of them seen just once. The sequenced sample consisted of naive CD8+ T cells from PBMCs. These receptors all stem from a man between 18 and 29 years old in good health. Some clones in this sample may be carry-over from other donors' samples. The CDR3 runs from the conserved cysteine through the conserved F or W. The order of the fields is J gene, V gene, CDR3 protein.

j_call: TRBJ1-2
v_call: TRBV27
cdr3_aa: CASSRLAISDGYTF

j_call: TRBJ1-2
v_call: TRBV20-1
cdr3_aa: CSAWTGGGYTF

j_call: TRBJ2-7
v_call: TRBV4-1
cdr3_aa: CASSQVRGSYEQYF

j_call: TRBJ2-3
v_call: TRBV7-9
cdr3_aa: CASSFKGLSTDTQYF

j_call: TRBJ2-2
v_call: TRBV5-6
cdr3_aa: CASNQRVEREGRYTGELFF

j_call: TRBJ2-7
v_call: TRBV10-2
cdr3_aa: CASSSGHFTYEQYF

j_call: TRBJ2-3
v_call: TRBV9
cdr3_aa: CASSLGRGKTDTQYF

j_call: TRBJ2-5
v_call: TRBV9
cdr3_aa: CASSVDRESETQYF

j_call: TRBJ2-7
v_call: TRBV5-1
cdr3_aa: CASSSGQGALYEQYF

j_call: TRBJ2-7
v_call: TRBV27
cdr3_aa: CASSSGWGPYEQYF

j_call: TRBJ2-1
v_call: TRBV4-3
cdr3_aa: CASSPAGGYNEQFF

j_call: TRBJ2-7
v_call: TRBV11-1
cdr3_aa: CASSLDKANEQYF

j_call: TRBJ2-5
v_call: TRBV10-3
cdr3_aa: CAATSGLQETQYF

j_call: TRBJ2-5
v_call: TRBV12-5
cdr3_aa: CASGLDDSGGRAAQYF

j_call: TRBJ2-3
v_call: TRBV13
cdr3_aa: CASSSRGSTDTQYF

j_call: TRBJ1-2
v_call: TRBV6-1
cdr3_aa: CASSEGRDNYGYTF

j_call: TRBJ2-7
v_call: TRBV6-1
cdr3_aa: CASSGTNSYEQYF

j_call: TRBJ2-7
v_call: TRBV4-1
cdr3_aa: CASSQARTNSLMAQYF

j_call: TRBJ1-1
v_call: TRBV6-4
cdr3_aa: CASMAGRMNTEAFF

j_call: TRBJ2-1
v_call: TRBV9
cdr3_aa: CASSVAYRGQDEQFF

j_call: TRBJ1-1
v_call: TRBV10-3
cdr3_aa: CATSPSVTEAFF

j_call: TRBJ2-5
v_call: TRBV7-8
cdr3_aa: CASSLEAFVSQETQYF

j_call: TRBJ2-1
v_call: TRBV28
cdr3_aa: CASTRTLHNEQFF

j_call: TRBJ1-2
v_call: TRBV7-9
cdr3_aa: CASSPRRDGYTF

j_call: TRBJ1-5
v_call: TRBV11-2
cdr3_aa: CASSLVGTGGNQPQHF

j_call: TRBJ1-1
v_call: TRBV4-3
cdr3_aa: CASSQDRRFGTEAFF

j_call: TRBJ2-1
v_call: TRBV14
cdr3_aa: CASSQVAKYYEQFF

j_call: TRBJ1-4
v_call: TRBV19
cdr3_aa: CASSIMASGEKLFF

j_call: TRBJ2-1
v_call: TRBV7-9
cdr3_aa: CASSVGTRVYNEQFF